This entry lists 8 T cell receptor beta chains sequenced from one sample in a study of CD8+ T cells in alopecia areata. Reverse transcribed after extraction, RNA yielded cDNA as the sequencing template. Libraries were prepared by immunoSEQ multiplex PCR; TCRdb keeps only in-frame clonotypes and omits some of them. In the table there are 200,000 to 250,000 clones, approximately 61% of which are singletons. The source material was CD4+ T cells sorted from blood, sampled at week 0. The receptors here all came from a human donor with alopecia areata.

The chain employs TRBV20-1 and TRBJ2-1; no clear D. CDR3 length: 11 residues. Trimming took 3 bases from V and 5 from J, leaving 5 bases between them. Germline-derived CDR1 and CDR2 are DFQATT and SNEGSKA (reference sequence). CDR3 in amino acids: CSASPHNEQFF. CDR3 DNA: TGCAGTGCTAGTCCCCACAATGAGCAGTTCTTC.

CDR3 coding DNA: TGTGCCAGCAGCTTAGTTCATTTTGGGGGACGGCGGGAGACCCAGTACTTC. It is translated as CASSLVHFGGRRETQYF. V gene TRBV11-2 combines with J gene TRBJ2-5, with D possibly called TRBD1 or TRBD2 (5 bases each). There are 17 residues in the CDR3. The ends were cut back, 1 base at V and 5 bases at J, with 20 bases in the middle. Germline CDR1 and CDR2: SGHAT and FQNNGV.

This clone was recorded a few times. The J gene is TRBJ2-3, the V gene TRBV4-1; D is undetermined. V was pared by 3 bases and J by 1 base, with 5 bases between. The CDR3 runs to 13 residues. Germline-derived CDR1 and CDR2 are MGHRA and YSYEKL. CDR3 nucleotide sequence: TGCGCCAGCAGCCATCCGCGCACAGATACGCAGTATTTT. Protein: CASSHPRTDTQYF.

This clone has just one count. This chain connects TRBV5-6 to TRBJ2-4; D unclear. V dropped 0 bases and J dropped 0 bases, with 13 bases sitting between them. The CDR3 consists of 17 residues. CDR1 is SGHDT and CDR2 is YYEEEE in the germline V gene. The CDR3 sequence: CASSLVSRALAKNIQYF. CDR3 DNA sequence: TGTGCCAGCAGCTTGGTCAGCCGAGCCCTAGCCAAAAACATTCAGTACTTC.

V and J are TRBV5-8 and TRBJ1-2, with D hard to call. CDR3 length: 15 amino acids. The germline V gene has CDR1 SGHTS and CDR2 YDEGEE. V gave up 0 bases and J gave up 4 bases, with 13 bases separating them. CDR3 in amino acids: CASSLVGPRAYGYTF. The CDR3 DNA sequence: TGTGCCAGCAGCTTGGTTGGACCGCGGGCCTATGGCTACACCTTC.

J is TRBJ2-1 and V is TRBV29-1, with 7 bases that match TRBD2. V shed 1 base and J 2 bases; nucleotides not matched to a gene: 5. There are 15 residues in the CDR3. Germline V gene lookup returns CDR1 SQVTM and CDR2 ANQGSEA. The CDR3 DNA follows: TGCAGCGTTGAAGGGGGGGGACTGGCCTACAATGAGCAGTTCTTC. This sequence encodes CSVEGGGLAYNEQFF.

Regarding this clone: One end of the junction does not line up with germline, which may come from a read error. V gene TRBV7-7 combines with J gene TRBJ2-7; 7 bases agree with TRBD2. CDR1 is SSHAT and CDR2 is FNYEAQ in the germline V gene (reference sequence). CDR3 length: 15 amino acids. DNA of the CDR3: TGTGCTAGCAGCTTAGGGTCTAGCGGAGCCTACGAGCAGTACTTC. As protein: CASSLGSSGAYEQYF.

The gene calls are TRBV4-1 and TRBJ1-1; TRBD1 is a possible D gene (5 bases). CDR1 is MGHRA, CDR2 YSYEKL, per germline. The CDR3 contains 16 residues. Trimming removed 5 bases from V and 0 bases from J, with 16 bases in between. CDR3 protein: CASSSKKGNMNTEAFF. The CDR3 DNA is TGCGCCAGCAGCTCTAAGAAGGGGAATATGAACACTGAAGCTTTCTTT.